Listed here is a single T cell receptor beta chain. This CDR3 is 13 amino acids long. With V trimmed by 11 bases and J by 6 bases, 4 bases remained unmatched. Germline loops: CDR1 SNHLY, CDR2 FYNNEI. The entry originates in a study of CD8 T cells in Susac syndrome. RNA was extracted with the RNeasy kit, and a quantity of roughly 0.5 to 1 ug was reverse transcribed using random hexamers. Amplification of TCR beta CDR3 spanned 54 Vbeta and 13 Jbeta via immunoSEQ multiplex PCR. TCRdb re-derived calls from the immunoSEQ multiplex PCR reads in MiXCR, one entry per CDR3 protein. The table includes some 120,000 distinct CDR3 sequences, about nine tenths detected once.

The sample taken for sequencing was CD4+ T cells from PBMCs. The clonotype comes from a human donor in good health. This chain joins TRBV2 and TRBJ2-1; 13 nucleotides match TRBD2. The DNA for the CDR3 is TGTGCCGGAACTAGCGGGGGGGCCAATGAGCAGTTCTTC. Translation: CAGTSGGANEQFF.